The 13 T cell receptor beta chains below all came from one sample that was sequenced in a study of T cells in Graves' hyperthyroidism and ophthalmopathy. Regions amplified from RNA transcripts were the TCR beta CDR3 regions. TCR CDR3 underwent first-round RT-PCR with the HTBI primer set. One entry per CDR3 protein, called by TCRdb with MiXCR from the multiplex PCR reads. The table shows around 700,000 distinct CDR3 sequences, with 18% occurring only once. Sequencing was carried out using blood. The receptors come from a woman aged 45-60 years with Graves' hyperthyroidism that later progressed to Graves' ophthalmopathy.

This chain joins TRBV9 and TRBJ1-1, with 7 bases aligning to TRBD1. The germline gives CDR1 SGDLS, CDR2 YYNGEE. CDR3 length: 15 residues. The J segment lost 3 bases and the V segment lost 3 bases, leaving 8 bases of the junction unmatched. The CDR3 DNA sequence: TGTGCCAGCAGCGCACCCGGACAGGAGGACACTGAAGCTTTCTTT. Protein: CASSAPGQEDTEAFF.

This clonotype was counted at least ten times. The V gene is TRBV30, the J gene TRBJ1-5, with a possible D match to TRBD1 (5 bases). Trimming cost V 0 bases and J 5 bases, with 8 bases left between them. Per the germline V gene, CDR1 is GTSNPN and CDR2 is SVGIG (reference sequence). The CDR3 is made up of 13 amino acids. CDR3 region: CAWSVRGDQPQHF. CDR3 nucleotides: TGTGCCTGGAGTGTACGGGGGGATCAGCCCCAGCATTTT.

This clonotype was picked up many times. The V call is TRBV18, the J call TRBJ1-2; D uncertain. The germline V gene has CDR1 KGHSH and CDR2 LQKENI. This CDR3 is 12 amino acids long. Trimming left V 1 base short and J 7 bases short, with 7 bases between. The CDR3 loop reads CASSPQGGGYTF. The CDR3 DNA reads TGTGCCAGCTCACCACAAGGAGGTGGCTACACCTTC.

This clonotype was observed many times. V usage is TRBV11-2 and J usage is TRBJ2-7; D gene uncertain. Trimming removed 6 bases from V and 4 bases from J, with 4 bases in between. The CDR3 totals 10 residues. Germline CDR1 and CDR2: SGHAT and FQNNGV. The DNA of the CDR3 is TGTGCCAGCAGACAATACGAGCAGTACTTC. It codes for CASRQYEQYF.

The genes are TRBV6-5 and TRBJ2-7; D is uncertain. CDR3 size: 14 residues. The V gene's germline CDR1 is MNHEY and CDR2 SVGAGI. V lost 3 bases and J lost 1, with 10 bases in between. The CDR3 nucleotides are TGTGCCAGCAGTTATGGTTTGGAGTCCTACGAGCAGTACTTC. This sequence encodes CASSYGLESYEQYF.

The CDR3, as DNA: TGTGCCACCAGCAGAGATCCCCTGACAGTCTCCTATAATTCACCCCTCCACTTT. Protein sequence: CATSRDPLTVSYNSPLHF. The J gene is TRBJ1-6, the V gene TRBV15; possible D gene TRBD1, 5 bases. Trimming cost V 0 bases and J 0 bases, with 12 bases left between them. This CDR3 contains 18 residues. CDR1 and CDR2 from the germline V gene are LNHNV and YYDKDF (reference sequence).

This clonotype appeared many times. This rearrangement joins TRBV18 to TRBJ2-5, with D perhaps assigned TRBD1 or TRBD2 (5 bases each). In germline, CDR1 is KGHSH, CDR2 LQKENI. The CDR3 sequence is 15 residues long. V lost 3 bases and J 1 base, leaving 12 bases between the germline ends. The CDR3 region has the DNA TGTGCCAGCTCACCGCCCGGGGCGGTCCAAGAGACCCAGTACTTC. It codes for CASSPPGAVQETQYF.

V usage is TRBV29-1 and J usage is TRBJ2-1; 9 bases are a match to TRBD1. CDR3 length: 17 residues. Germline assignment: CDR1 SQVTM and CDR2 ANQGSEA. Trimming cost V 6 bases and J 7 bases; bases outside gene matches: 19. The CDR3: CSVRTGGFGKSVNEQFF. CDR3 nucleotide sequence: TGCAGCGTACGCACAGGGGGCTTCGGAAAGTCCGTTAATGAGCAGTTCTTC.

Only a few counts were recorded for this clonotype. The V call is TRBV10-1, the J call TRBJ1-1; 7 bases line up with TRBD1. This CDR3 has 17 amino acids. The junction had 11 bases not matched to a gene; V was cut back by 4 bases and J by 0 bases. Germline V lookup: CDR1 WNHNN, CDR2 SYGVQD (reference sequence). Here the CDR3 reads CASSAQGGKTMNTEAFF. CDR3 DNA sequence: TGCGCCAGCAGTGCTCAGGGGGGCAAGACCATGAACACTGAAGCTTTCTTT.

V gene TRBV20-1 combines with J gene TRBJ2-7, with 11 bases matching TRBD2. The CDR3 runs to 16 residues. In germline, CDR1 is DFQATT, CDR2 SNEGSKA (reference sequence). V gave up 4 bases and J gave up 2 bases; unmatched junction bases: 10. This chain's CDR3 is CSAIKLGGLAAYEQYF. The CDR3 DNA follows: TGCAGTGCTATAAAACTAGGGGGACTAGCGGCCTACGAGCAGTACTTC.

This chain joins TRBV4-1 and TRBJ2-1; 7 nucleotides match TRBD2. Germline V gene sequence: CDR1 MGHRA, CDR2 YSYEKL. CDR3 length equals 17 residues. After removal of 3 bases from V and 1 base from J, the junction contained 9 bases not matched to a gene. The CDR3 loop is CASSHLFAGVSYNEQFF. CDR3 sequence (DNA): TGCGCCAGCAGCCATTTATTCGCGGGGGTGTCCTACAATGAGCAGTTCTTC.

This clonotype has only a few counts. The genes are TRBV20-1 and TRBJ2-1; D tentatively fits TRBD1 or TRBD2 (5 bases each). The CDR3 is made up of 13 amino acids. Germline lookup yields CDR1 DFQATT and CDR2 SNEGSKA (reference sequence). The germline V and J ends were trimmed by 6 bases and 9 bases, with 18 bases remaining between them. CDR3 protein: CSALQDWEIEQFF. The CDR3 nucleotides are TGCAGTGCCCTACAGGACTGGGAGATTGAGCAGTTCTTC.

This clonotype came up many times. The CDR3 here is CASSAQGAMGTEAFF. In DNA form, the CDR3 reads TGCGCCAGCAGCGCTCAGGGGGCGATGGGCACTGAAGCTTTCTTT. This chain connects TRBV5-1 to TRBJ1-1; 8 bases fit TRBD1. Germline CDR1 SGHRS, CDR2 YFSETQ. This CDR3 has 15 residues. The V and J ends lost 4 bases and 4 bases, in that order; junction bases with no gene match: 9. Full variable domain (outside the CDR3, taken from reference TRBV5-1 and TRBJ1-1): KAGVTQTPRYLIKTRGQQVTLSCSPISGHRSVSWYQQTPGQGLQFLFEYFSETQRNKGNFPGRFSGRQFSNSRSEMNVSTLELGDSALYLCASSAQGAMGTEAFFGQGTRLTVV.